Given below is one T cell receptor (beta chain) in context. Alongside a J-beta primer mix, a sample-barcoded 5' primer served in a second PCR lasting roughly 6 to 12 cycles. From the 5' RACE reads, TCRdb called clonotypes with MiXCR, one entry per CDR3 protein. This table has around 580,000 distinct CDR3 sequences, 40% to 55% appearing once. These data belong to a study of blood T cells in healthy people across ages. The CDR3 loop spans 13 amino acids. J is TRBJ1-4 and V is TRBV21-1; the D call TRBD1 from the table was never checked on the DNA. TRBV21-1 is an annotated pseudogene. The clonotype was recovered from a man older than 75 in good health. Material: blood. In DNA, the CDR3 is TGTGCCAGCAATTTGGGGGTTAGCGAAAAACTGTTTTTT. The encoded protein is CASNLGVSEKLFF.